A single T cell receptor beta chain is shown here with its context. Its antigen is unidentified. V lost 1 base, J lost 0 bases, and 19 bases lay in between. Germline V CDR1 and CDR2: MNHNS, SASEGT. The CDR3 has 18 amino acids. This entry comes from a study of T-cell reconstitution after alpha-beta-depleted transplantation in children. Findings of the study overall: Reports say that about two months after transplant, the alpha-beta T cells came out of several hundred graft clones that had expanded. Surviving recipient cells, namely T cells and thymic progenitors, were the source of high day-60 TCRbeta diversity in some patients. A year post-transplant, T-cell counts and diversity derived mostly from newly produced T cells.

Preparation of the TCRbeta library involved a method that used unique molecular identifiers. TCRdb re-derived calls from the PCR reads in MiXCR, one entry per CDR3 protein. Of 100,000 or so distinct CDR3 sequences listed, 6% to 9% were seen once; the top ten hold roughly 15%. The chain couples TRBV6-1 to TRBJ2-7; possible D gene TRBD2, 6 bases. This clonotype originated in a boy between 2 and 15 years old with acute lymphoblastic leukemia, due to receive a stem cell transplant. This sample comprised PBMCs, obtained before TCRalphabeta/CD19-depleted stem cell transplant. This CDR3 is CASSEVILPGTYSYEQYF. DNA for the CDR3: TGTGCCAGCAGTGAAGTTATTCTCCCGGGGACTTACTCCTACGAGCAGTACTTC.